Below, one T cell receptor beta chain is given with its context. The protocol was immunoSEQ multiplex PCR, while the TCRdb copy is restricted to in-frame clones and leaves out a portion. This sample has 140,000 to 150,000 clones, with approximately 80% found just once. The germline CDR1 and CDR2 sequences are MNHNS and SASEGT. The CDR3 consists of 16 residues. The ends lost 3 bases at V and 4 bases at J; junction bases unmatched: 9. The entry originates in a study of blood T cell repertoires in COVID-19. Study overall: Italy, Spain and the United States were the sources of the convalescent and acute COVID-19 samples. PBMCs, B-cell-depleted T cells, or T cells provided the cDNA or gDNA that made up the material.

This clonotype was obtained from a man between 65 and 79 years old who had recovered from COVID-19. Sequencing was performed on peripheral blood. The V and J genes are TRBV6-1 and TRBJ1-2; TRBD1 matches at 9 bases. As DNA, the CDR3 is TGTGCCAGCAGTGAGGCCGGGACAGGGCAAACCTATGGCTACACCTTC. Its protein product is CASSEAGTGQTYGYTF.